Sequencing of this T cell receptor beta chain was carried out in a study of monozygotic twins with inflammatory bowel disease. Looked up from germline, CDR1 is SGHRS and CDR2 is YFSETQ. CDR3 length: 14 residues. One entry per CDR3 protein, without DNA, is what TCRdb gives after re-calling the 5' RACE reads. Its table lists fewer than 400,000 distinct CDR3 sequences. The genes are TRBV5-1 and TRBJ2-7; the D gene TCRdb calls, TRBD1, cannot be checked with no DNA. Source material: blood. The TCR comes from a human donor with ulcerative colitis or Crohn's disease, or a healthy co-twin of an affected twin (not recorded which). Here the CDR3 reads CASSWRDNPYEQYF.